This is a list of T cell receptor beta chains from one sample in a study of T-cell reconstitution after alpha-beta-depleted transplantation in children. MiXCR was run by TCRdb on the PCR reads, yielding one entry per CDR3 protein. The sample shows 350,000 to 400,000 distinct CDR3 sequences, over 20% of them seen only once. The sample consisted of PBMCs from the stem cell graft donor, taken from the stem cell graft. Receptors originate from a human donor who donated a stem cell graft to a child with acute myeloid leukemia. CDR3s include the opening cysteine and the closing phenylalanine or tryptophan. D genes are given only for firm matches. Size is stated for part of the rows, as once, few or many counts, or as a class when the clone is expanded.

D gene	V gene	J gene	clone size	CDR3 protein	CDR3 DNA
NA	TRBV12-3/TRBV12-4	TRBJ2-5	many	CASSLGGRIQETQYF	TGTGCCAGCAGTTTAGGCGGGCGCATACAAGAGACCCAGTACTTC
NA	TRBV12-3/TRBV12-4	TRBJ1-5	NA	CASSPDGSSNLPQHF	TGTGCCAGCAGCCCTGACGGGAGTAGCAATCTGCCCCAGCATTTT
NA	TRBV3-1	TRBJ1-1	many	CASSQAAYEAFF	TGTGCCAGCAGCCAGGCGGCATATGAAGCTTTCTTT
TRBD1	TRBV20-1	TRBJ1-1	many	CSARGLQGGEAFF	TGCAGTGCTAGAGGACTACAGGGGGGTGAAGCTTTCTTT
NA	TRBV12-3/TRBV12-4	TRBJ2-7	NA	CASMSGNEDEQYF	TGTGCCAGCATGTCAGGGAACGAAGACGAGCAGTACTTC
TRBD2	TRBV15	TRBJ2-7	few	CATSRGTSFEQYF	TGTGCCACCAGCAGAGGGACTAGCTTCGAGCAGTACTTC
NA	TRBV6-5	TRBJ1-5	NA	CASSYSNQNQPQHF	TGTGCCAGCAGTTACTCTAATCAAAATCAGCCCCAGCATTTT
TRBD2	TRBV20-1	TRBJ2-3	many	CSARDLAGVTTQYF	TGCAGTGCTAGAGACCTAGCGGGAGTGACTACGCAGTATTTT
TRBD2	TRBV12-3/TRBV12-4	TRBJ2-7	few	CASSLLLAGSEQYF	TGTGCCAGCAGTTTACTGCTAGCGGGCTCCGAGCAGTACTTC
TRBD1	TRBV28	TRBJ2-2	NA	CASSLAGQGSAGELFF	TGTGCCAGCAGTTTAGCGGGACAGGGTTCCGCCGGGGAGCTGTTTTTT
NA	TRBV5-6	TRBJ2-2	few	CASSLVWSNTGELFF	TGTGCCAGCAGCTTGGTGTGGTCGAACACCGGGGAGCTGTTTTTT
NA	TRBV15	TRBJ2-7	few	CATSRDLDPYEQYF	TGTGCCACCAGCAGAGATTTGGACCCCTACGAGCAGTACTTC
NA	TRBV20-1	TRBJ2-7	NA	CSASWGKGPYEQYF	TGCAGTGCTAGTTGGGGGAAGGGGCCCTACGAGCAGTACTTC
NA	TRBV20-1	TRBJ2-7	many	CSAVLRWEQYF	TGCAGTGCTGTACTTCGGTGGGAGCAGTACTTC
TRBD2	TRBV12-3/TRBV12-4	TRBJ2-1	NA	CASSFLAGKYNEQFF	TGTGCCAGCAGTTTTCTAGCGGGAAAATACAATGAGCAGTTCTTC
TRBD2	TRBV20-1	TRBJ2-1	many	CSAKGASGKPSSYNEQFF	TGCAGTGCTAAAGGGGCTAGCGGGAAACCGAGCTCCTACAATGAGCAGTTCTTC
NA	TRBV28	TRBJ2-3	NA	CASGSGLRTQYF	TGTGCCAGCGGCTCAGGGTTAAGGACGCAGTATTTT
NA	TRBV24-1	TRBJ2-1	NA	CATSSPEPERGEQFF	TGTGCCACCAGTTCCCCCGAGCCCGAGAGGGGTGAGCAGTTCTTC
TRBD2	TRBV5-1	TRBJ2-1	NA	CASSPSGRVGNEQFF	TGCGCCAGCAGCCCCAGCGGGAGGGTAGGCAATGAGCAGTTCTTC
NA	TRBV6-5	TRBJ1-1	NA	CASSYGMSAEAFF	TGTGCCAGCAGTTACGGCATGAGCGCTGAAGCTTTCTTT
TRBD2	TRBV11-2	TRBJ2-7	NA	CASSFPGLAGVEQYF	TGTGCCAGCAGCTTCCCGGGACTAGCGGGAGTTGAGCAGTACTTC
NA	TRBV28	TRBJ2-1	few	CASSFGGGNEQFF	TGTGCCAGCAGTTTCGGAGGGGGAAATGAGCAGTTCTTC
TRBD2	TRBV12-3/TRBV12-4	TRBJ2-1	few	CASSLPGLAGERSYNEQFF	TGTGCCAGCAGTTTGCCGGGACTAGCGGGAGAACGGTCCTACAATGAGCAGTTCTTC
NA	TRBV11-2	TRBJ2-1	few	CASSLAGVYNEQFF	TGTGCCAGCAGCTTGGCGGGTGTCTACAATGAGCAGTTCTTC
NA	TRBV5-1	TRBJ2-3	NA	CASSLVGAAGHPDTQYF	TGCGCCAGCAGCTTGGTAGGGGCGGCAGGCCATCCTGATACGCAGTATTTT
NA	TRBV20-1	TRBJ1-5	NA	CSAIQGGGNQPQHF	TGCAGTGCTATACAGGGCGGCGGCAATCAGCCCCAGCATTTT
TRBD2	TRBV15	TRBJ2-1	many	CATSRDSTSGNEQFF	TGTGCCACCAGCAGGGATTCGACTAGCGGAAATGAGCAGTTCTTC
TRBD1	TRBV9	TRBJ2-7	many	CASSAEDRVIDEQYF	TGTGCCAGCAGCGCCGAAGACAGGGTCATCGACGAGCAGTACTTC
NA	TRBV2	TRBJ1-1	NA	CASSEGPSGRRNTEAFF	TGTGCCAGCAGTGAAGGCCCCTCGGGACGACGAAACACTGAAGCTTTCTTT
NA	TRBV5-6	TRBJ2-5	few	CASSLGGVQYF	TGTGCCAGCAGCTTGGGAGGCGTCCAGTACTTC
NA	TRBV24-1	TRBJ2-2	few	CATSDHITGELFF	TGTGCCACCAGTGATCACATTACCGGGGAGCTGTTTTTT
TRBD2	TRBV7-2	TRBJ2-3	few	CASSLGGSGTMDTQYF	TGTGCCAGCAGCTTAGGAGGTAGCGGGACAATGGATACGCAGTATTTT